Listed below are T cell receptor beta chains from one sample, sequenced in a study of shared clonotypes between healthy human individuals. Some clones are missing from TCRdb's copy, which holds only in-frame ones; the method was immunoSEQ multiplex PCR. The data show roughly 810,000 clones, with about 96% seen just once and about 0.22% held by the top ten. The source material was naive CD8+ T cells sorted from blood. These receptors were taken from a man younger than 40 in good health. CDR3s include the opening cysteine and the closing phenylalanine or tryptophan. The D gene is left open where the match is weak. Size tells how often a clone was seen (once, few, many) or the class of an expanded clone, and some rows leave it out.

>NA|TRBJ1-3|NA|TRBV29-1
TGCAGCGTTGATGGGCAGGAGAGCTCTGGAAACACCATATATTTT
CSVDGQESSGNTIYF
>NA|TRBJ2-7|TRBD1|TRBV6-4
TGTGCCAGCAGCCCCGACAGGGGATGGCGCGAGCAGTACTTC
CASSPDRGWREQYF
>NA|TRBJ2-2|NA|TRBV5-1
TGCGCCAGCAGCACCATTAGCGGAACGAACACCGGGGAGCTGTTTTTT
CASSTISGTNTGELFF
>NA|TRBJ2-7|TRBD1|TRBV4-1
TGCGCCAGCAGCCAGAGACAGGGTTGGACCTACGAGCAGTACTTC
CASSQRQGWTYEQYF
>NA|TRBJ1-5|NA|TRBV5-6
TGTGCCAGCAGCTTGGCATCAGACCTCCTGTTGAAGCCCCAGCATTTT
CASSLASDLLLKPQHF
>NA|TRBJ1-2|NA|TRBV29-1
TGCAGCGTTGAAGATCTTCCAGGAACTAACTATGGCTACACCTTC
CSVEDLPGTNYGYTF
>once|TRBJ2-7|NA|TRBV5-8
TGTGCCAGCAGCTCTGCAGGGAAGGATTACGAGCAGTACTTC
CASSSAGKDYEQYF
>NA|TRBJ2-1|NA|TRBV29-1
TGCAGCGTTGAAAGAGGGGAAGGCCCGAGCTCCTACAATGAGCAGTTCTTC
CSVERGEGPSSYNEQFF
>NA|TRBJ1-1|NA|TRBV12-5
TGTGCTAGTGGTTTGACTTCCTGGAGGACTGAAGCTTTCTTT
CASGLTSWRTEAFF
>NA|TRBJ2-3|TRBD1|TRBV27
TGTGCCAGCAGTCGCAGGGGGCGCTTTCCAGATACGCAGTATTTT
CASSRRGRFPDTQYF
>few|TRBJ1-1|NA|TRBV4-1
TGCGCCAGCAGCCAAGAGGCATCCACTGAAGCTTTCTTT
CASSQEASTEAFF
>NA|TRBJ2-7|NA|TRBV10-3
TGTGCCATCAGTGATCAGGACAGCTACGAGCAGTACTTC
CAISDQDSYEQYF
>NA|TRBJ1-5|NA|TRBV7-9
TGTGCCAGCAGCTTAGCGGCCTCCGAGATAAGCAATCAGCCCCAGCATTTT
CASSLAASEISNQPQHF
>NA|TRBJ2-1|NA|TRBV5-4
TGTGCCAGCAGCAGGGCGGTAGACAATGAGCAGTTCTTC
CASSRAVDNEQFF
>NA|TRBJ2-1|NA|TRBV27
TGTGCCTCCCAACAGACTCCAAGCTCCTACAATGAGCAGTTCTTC
CASQQTPSSYNEQFF
>NA|TRBJ2-1|NA|TRBV18
TGTGCCAGCTCACCGGGAAACAATGAGCAGTTCTTC
CASSPGNNEQFF
>NA|TRBJ2-7|NA|TRBV11-2
TGTGCCAGCAGCTTAGCTGGGCCCGCCAGCTCCTACGAGCAGTACTTC
CASSLAGPASSYEQYF
>once|TRBJ2-6|NA|TRBV25-1
TGTGCCATCCAGGACCTCTCTGGGGCCAACGTCCTGACTTTC
CAIQDLSGANVLTF
>NA|TRBJ1-1|NA|TRBV6-1
TGTGCCAGCGGAGGGGAGCAGACCATGAACACTGAAGCTTTCTTT
CASGGEQTMNTEAFF
>NA|TRBJ1-3|TRBD1|TRBV7-9
TGTGCCAGCAGGCCATCGACAGGGGGTTCCTCTGGAAACACCATATATTTT
CASRPSTGGSSGNTIYF
>once|TRBJ2-1|NA|TRBV9
TGTGCCAGCGGCACGAGGAATGAGCAGTTCTTC
CASGTRNEQFF
>NA|TRBJ2-3|NA|TRBV6-5
TGTGCCAGCAGTTACTCGATTGCAGATACGCAGTATTTT
CASSYSIADTQYF
>NA|TRBJ2-7|NA|TRBV18
TGTGCCTCCCCTGACGGCTACGAGCAGTACTTC
CASPDGYEQYF
>NA|TRBJ2-1|NA|TRBV7-2
TGTGCCAGCAGCTTAGTCCAGGTGTACAATGAGCAGTTCTTC
CASSLVQVYNEQFF
>NA|TRBJ2-5|NA|TRBV7-2
TGTGCCAGCAGCCCCGAACTAGCAAGAGAGACCCAGTACTTC
CASSPELARETQYF
>NA|TRBJ2-7|NA|TRBV7-8
TGTGCCAGCAGCTTACAGGGGGGCGGCTGGGAGCAGTACTTC
CASSLQGGGWEQYF
>NA|TRBJ2-7|NA|TRBV19
TGTGCCAGTAATTCTCATTGGGACTTCACCTACGAGCAGTACTTC
CASNSHWDFTYEQYF
>NA|TRBJ2-5|NA|TRBV7-7
TGTGCCAGCAGGCCAGGTCCTAGAAGGGCTCCCAGCGGACAAATCCAAGAGACCCAGTACTTC
CASRPGPRRAPSGQIQETQYF
>NA|TRBJ2-3|TRBD1|TRBV5-1
TGCGCCAGCAGCTCCGATCGACAGGGCCCTACCACAGATACGCAGTATTTT
CASSSDRQGPTTDTQYF
>NA|TRBJ2-7|TRBD2|TRBV7-9
TGTGCCAGCAGCCTTGGGACTAGCGGAATCGGGATGCTCGAGCAGTACTTC
CASSLGTSGIGMLEQYF
>NA|TRBJ1-1|NA|TRBV12-5
TGTGCTAGTGGGCCGGGAGATATGAACACTGAAGCTTTCTTT
CASGPGDMNTEAFF
>NA|TRBJ2-1|NA|TRBV2
TGTGCCAGCAAAGGAACCGGTTGGGACAATGAGCAGTTCTTC
CASKGTGWDNEQFF
>NA|TRBJ2-5|NA|TRBV6-5
TGTGCCAGCAGTATACAAGAGACCCAGTACTTC
CASSIQETQYF
>NA|TRBJ2-3|NA|TRBV6-1
TGTGCCAGCAGTGAATTGGAGGAAGGGCCCTTGTTCTCGCAGTATTTT
CASSELEEGPLFSQYF
>NA|TRBJ2-1|NA|TRBV7-2
TGTGCCAGCAGCTTTAATTCTAGATATGAGCAGTTCTTC
CASSFNSRYEQFF
>NA|TRBJ2-7|NA|TRBV7-9
TGTGCCAGCAGCCCCCCCGGAGTCGGTGACGAGCAGTACTTC
CASSPPGVGDEQYF
>NA|TRBJ2-7|TRBD1|TRBV18
TGTGCCAGCTCACCGACGGACAGGGGGAAGTACGAGCAGTACTTC
CASSPTDRGKYEQYF
>NA|TRBJ2-3|NA|TRBV27
TGTGCCAGCAGTCTAGCTAGCACAGATACGCAGTATTTT
CASSLASTDTQYF
>NA|TRBJ2-2|NA|TRBV10-3
TGTGCCATCCAAGCGAACACCGGGGAGCTGTTTTTT
CAIQANTGELFF
>NA|TRBJ2-1|NA|TRBV14
TGTGCCAGCAGCCAAAGTCCCCTAGGGGGTGAGCAGTTCTTC
CASSQSPLGGEQFF
>NA|TRBJ2-3|NA|TRBV5-4
TGTGCCAGCAGCGAGTGGGATAACACAGATACGCAGTATTTT
CASSEWDNTDTQYF
>once|TRBJ2-3|NA|TRBV2
TGTGCCAGCAGTGAAACGGGGACAAGAAGCACAGATACGCAGTATTTT
CASSETGTRSTDTQYF